The table lists the clone carrying this T cell receptor beta chain with many counts. The sample belongs to a study of tumor-infiltrating lymphocytes in oesophageal squamous cell carcinoma. Germline-derived CDR1 and CDR2 are MGHRA and YSYEKL. The CDR3 runs to 17 residues. TCRdb ran MiXCR on the PCR reads and lists one entry per CDR3 protein. The sample yields over 15,000 distinct CDR3 sequences, 40% to 55% seen once. This chain joins TRBV4-1 and TRBJ2-7; D gene ambiguous. The closer fit of TRBJ2-1 to the DNA end suggests the J call may be wrong. The sequenced sample was esophageal tumor tissue. This sequence originates from a male donor with esophageal squamous cell carcinoma. The CDR3 loop reads CASSQQPGVPPYNEQFF. CDR3 coding DNA: TGCGCCAGCAGCCAACAACCGGGCGTCCCCCCATACAATGAGCAGTTCTTC.